These 13 T cell receptor beta chains came from one sample sequenced in a study of early T cells in non-severe SARS-CoV-2 infection. TCRdb analysed the 5' RACE reads with MiXCR anew, one entry per CDR3 protein. The data hold tens of thousands of distinct CDR3 sequences, with roughly 4.4% observed a single time. The sequencing input was whole blood. These receptor sequences come from an adult who was a healthcare worker with PCR-confirmed SARS-CoV-2 infection or an uninfected control (not recorded which).

This clonotype was seen repeatedly, ten times or more. The genes are TRBV7-8 and TRBJ2-3, with D perhaps matching TRBD1 or TRBD2 (5 bases each). V gave up 1 base and J gave up 0 bases, with 5 bases separating them. Germline V gene lookup returns CDR1 SGHVS and CDR2 FQNEAQ. The CDR3 totals 14 residues. CDR3 sequence reads: CASSLGDSTDTQYF. The CDR3 DNA is TGTGCCAGCAGCTTAGGGGACAGCACAGATACGCAGTATTTT.

This clonotype was recorded many times. This chain connects TRBV24-1 to TRBJ2-1, with D maybe TRBD2 (6 bases). Trimming pared 0 bases from V and 4 bases from J, leaving 12 bases between. The CDR3 extends over 16 amino acids. The V gene's germline CDR1 is KGHDR and CDR2 SFDVKD. The chain's CDR3 is CATSDLSGEGYNEQFF. The CDR3 DNA sequence: TGTGCCACCAGTGATTTGTCGGGAGAGGGGTACAATGAGCAGTTCTTC.

At least ten counts were recorded for this clonotype. This chain connects TRBV6-2 or TRBV6-3 to TRBJ1-5; 8 bases match TRBD1. Looked up from germline, CDR1 is MNHEY and CDR2 is SVGEGT. The CDR3 loop spans 15 amino acids. The trim removed 6 bases at V and 3 bases at J, leaving 7 bases unmatched. The DNA for the CDR3 is TGTGCCAGCAGCTTGGACAGGGCTATCAATCAGCCCCAGCATTTT. Its protein is CASSLDRAINQPQHF.

CDR3 in amino acids: CASRPGLAGGDTQYF. CDR3 nucleotides: TGTGCCAGCAGACCGGGACTAGCGGGAGGCGATACGCAGTATTTT. The chain carries TRBV6-6 and TRBJ2-3, with 15 bases lining up with TRBD2. There are 15 residues in the CDR3. With V trimmed by 6 bases and J by 6 bases, 4 bases remained unmatched. Germline CDR1 and CDR2: MNHNY and SVGAGI (reference sequence).

The chain couples TRBV28 to TRBJ2-1; tentative D call: TRBD2 (6 bases). The CDR3 length is 14 residues. Deletions cut 8 bases from V and 4 bases from J, with 15 bases between. From germline, CDR1 is MDHEN and CDR2 SYDVKM. The CDR3 DNA sequence: TGTGCCAGCCTTTCGGGAGTTAGTTACAATGAGCAGTTCTTC. The encoded protein is CASLSGVSYNEQFF.

Concerning this clonotype itself: At one of its ends the junction is not consistent with the germline gene, which may arise from a read error. The rearrangement joins TRBV7-8 to TRBJ2-7; unclear D gene. Germline CDR1 is SGHVS and CDR2 is FQNEAQ. The CDR3 has 12 amino acids. The CDR3 loop is CANSPASYEQYF. The CDR3 DNA reads TGTGCCAACAGCCCAGCCTCCTACGAGCAGTACTTC.

This clonotype came up many times. V gene TRBV4-3 combines with J gene TRBJ2-3; D possibly corresponds to TRBD2 (5 bases). The CDR3 runs 17 residues. Germline V gene sequence: CDR1 LGHNA, CDR2 YSLEER. V gave up 1 base and J gave up 4 bases, with 18 bases separating them. CDR3 nucleotides: TGCGCCAGCAGCCAAGGGTATCATTCGACGAGGGCAGATACGCAGTATTTT. The encoded protein is CASSQGYHSTRADTQYF.

This clonotype was seen many times. This chain links TRBV6-1 with TRBJ2-7; 12 bases agree with TRBD2. The CDR3 consists of 17 residues. After removal of 2 bases from V and 4 bases from J, the junction contained 9 bases not matched to a gene. The germline V gene encodes CDR1 MNHNS and CDR2 SASEGT. The CDR3 region has the DNA TGTGCCAGCAGTGAATTTGCCCGAGGACTAGCGGGATACGAGCAGTACTTC. Protein: CASSEFARGLAGYEQYF.

This clonotype was observed a handful of times. The V call is TRBV7-2, the J call TRBJ1-3; perhaps TRBD1 as D (6 bases). Trimming cost V 3 bases and J 2 bases, with 8 bases left between them. There are 14 residues in the CDR3. Germline V gene lookup returns CDR1 SGHTA and CDR2 FQGNSA. CDR3 residues: CASSLDSTGNTIYF. The CDR3 DNA reads as TGTGCCAGCAGCTTGGACAGCACTGGAAACACCATATATTTT. The full variable domain, with the rest looked up from reference TRBV7-2 and TRBJ1-3, is GAGVSQSPSNKVTEKGKDVELRCDPISGHTALYWYRQSLGQGLEFLIYFQGNSAPDKSGLPSDRFSAERTGGSVSTLTIQRTQQEDSAVYLCASSLDSTGNTIYFGEGSWLTVV.

Ten or more counts support this clonotype. The chain links TRBV4-3 to TRBJ2-7; D is ambiguous. The V end was cut by 1 base, the J end by 0 bases, with 7 bases between. The CDR3 is 14 residues long. Per germline, CDR1 LGHNA and CDR2 YSLEER. The CDR3 sequence is CASSQAVLSYEQYF. The CDR3 DNA sequence: TGCGCCAGCAGCCAAGCGGTCCTCTCCTACGAGCAGTACTTC.

This clonotype was observed many times. In nucleotides, the CDR3 is TGCGCCAGCAGCCAAGACAGGGCGACCTACGAGCAGTACTTC. Amino acid sequence: CASSQDRATYEQYF. This chain connects TRBV4-3 to TRBJ2-7; D may be TRBD1 (5 bases). Between the trimmed V and J ends, which lost 0 bases and 2 bases, there was a span of 8 bases. Germline CDR1 reads LGHNA; CDR2 reads YSLEER. The CDR3 has 14 residues.

This clonotype appeared many times. This chain links TRBV27 with TRBJ1-1, with TRBD1 as a possible D gene (5 bases). Per germline, CDR1 MNHEY and CDR2 SMNVEV (reference sequence). The V and J ends lost 6 bases and 0 bases respectively, with 11 bases between them. The CDR3 has 14 residues. DNA of the CDR3: TGTGCCAGCAGACTTGGGACGGTGAACACTGAAGCTTTCTTT. It translates to CASRLGTVNTEAFF.

In its sample, this clonotype was seen many times. This rearrangement joins TRBV19 to TRBJ2-1, with 13 bases that match TRBD2. The trim removed 5 bases at V and 8 bases at J, leaving 21 bases unmatched. The CDR3 is 20 residues long. Per the germline V gene, CDR1 is LNHDA and CDR2 is SQIVND (reference sequence). The CDR3: CASSPGLAGAGLMRRDEQFF. The CDR3 DNA reads TGTGCCAGTAGTCCAGGACTAGCGGGAGCAGGACTGATGAGGAGGGATGAGCAGTTCTTC.